The source of this T cell receptor (beta chain) is a study of blood T cells in healthy people across ages. Study-level points and caveats: Researchers report that TCR beta diversity correlated strongly with naive T cell percentage. Roughly linear declines in TCR beta diversity per million T cells occurred with age.

PBMCs were isolated at a quantity of at least 7 million per sample. Points on this clonotype: The target antigen is unknown.

Primers used in a second PCR of about 7 to 12 cycles were a sample-barcoded 5' primer and a J-beta primer mix. Through a template-switch adaptor with 12 random nucleotides, each cDNA molecule received a tag. A single record per CDR3 protein comes from TCRdb applying MiXCR to the 5' RACE reads. The sample lists hundreds of thousands of distinct CDR3 sequences; 58% were seen once. The receptor was isolated from a man younger than 40 in good health. The sample taken for sequencing was blood.

DNA for the CDR3: TGTGCCAGCGAGAGCTTCTACGAGCAGTACTTC. Translation gives CASESFYEQYF. This chain uses TRBV6-2 or TRBV6-3 with TRBJ2-7; D remains unclear. Germline CDR1 reads MNHEY; CDR2 reads SVGEGT. The CDR3 runs to 11 residues. V lost 8 bases and J lost 3, with 8 bases in between.